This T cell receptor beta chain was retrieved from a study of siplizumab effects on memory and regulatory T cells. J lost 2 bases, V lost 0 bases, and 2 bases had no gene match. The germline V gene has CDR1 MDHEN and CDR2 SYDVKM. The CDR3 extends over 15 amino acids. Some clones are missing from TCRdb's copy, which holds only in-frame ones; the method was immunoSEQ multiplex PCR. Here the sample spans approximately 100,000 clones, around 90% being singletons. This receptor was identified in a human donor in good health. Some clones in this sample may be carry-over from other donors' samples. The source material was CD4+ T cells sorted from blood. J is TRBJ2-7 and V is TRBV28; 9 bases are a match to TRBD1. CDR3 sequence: CASSLWRQGAYEQYF. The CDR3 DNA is TGTGCCAGCAGTTTATGGAGACAGGGGGCCTACGAGCAGTACTTC.